Shown below are 15 T cell receptor beta chains from a single sample sequenced in a study of cytomegalovirus exposure and HLA in healthy donors. The study ran its PCR with 60 Vbeta and 13 Jbeta primers. Assay: immunoSEQ multiplex PCR; the TCRdb copy retains only in-frame clones and omits some. The repertoire consists of approximately 91,000 clones, with under 75% occurring once and the leading ten covering over 2%. Sequencing was done on a sample of PBMCs. The receptors were gathered from a human donor in good health.

J is TRBJ1-2 and V is TRBV19; 7 bases line up with TRBD1. Germline trimming cut 5 bases from V and 5 bases from J; bases unmatched to any gene: 11. The CDR3 runs to 15 residues. Germline V gene sequence: CDR1 LNHDA, CDR2 SQIVND (reference sequence). The chain's CDR3 is CASSVKGAHSYGYTF. The CDR3 bases are TGTGCCAGTAGTGTCAAGGGGGCACATTCTTATGGCTACACCTTC.

This chain uses TRBV7-3 with TRBJ2-3, with 13 bases lining up with TRBD2. The CDR3 spans 18 residues. The V gene's germline CDR1 is SGHTA and CDR2 FQGTGA. J gave up 4 bases and V 5 bases, and 12 bases lay outside the gene matches. Written as DNA, the CDR3 is TGTGCCAGCAGCCCACTAGGACTAGCGGGGGATCGCGCAGATACGCAGTATTTT. Translation gives CASSPLGLAGDRADTQYF.

The CDR3: CASSSLTGGSYGYTF. CDR3 sequence (DNA): TGTGCCAGCAGCTCATTGACAGGGGGTTCCTATGGCTACACCTTC. This chain joins TRBV7-3 and TRBJ1-2; TRBD1 agrees at 9 bases. CDR1 and CDR2 (germline): SGHTA, FQGTGA. After removal of 4 bases from V and 4 bases from J, the junction contained 7 bases not matched to a gene. The CDR3 loop spans 15 amino acids.

The chain combines TRBV29-1 with TRBJ2-1, with TRBD1 identical over 7 bases. The CDR3 contains 15 residues. Germline V CDR1 and CDR2: SQVTM, ANQGSEA. V lost 3 bases, J lost 9 bases, and 14 bases stayed unmatched. The DNA of the CDR3 is TGCAGCGTTGATTACACAGACAGGGTCGGACGTGAGCAGTTCTTC. This codes for CSVDYTDRVGREQFF.

V and J are TRBV6-4 and TRBJ2-3; perhaps TRBD1 as D (5 bases). Trimming removed 2 bases from V and 2 bases from J, with 14 bases in between. The germline CDR1 and CDR2 sequences are MRHNA and SNTAGT. CDR3 length: 16 residues. The CDR3 loop is CASSDTGLAPTDTQYF. The CDR3 DNA follows: TGTGCCAGCAGTGACACAGGTTTGGCCCCCACAGATACGCAGTATTTT.

CDR3 DNA sequence: TGTGCCAGCAGCAAAAGGGACACAGGCTACACCTTC. Residues: CASSKRDTGYTF. This chain uses TRBV7-3 with TRBJ1-2; the D gene is possibly TRBD1 (6 bases). CDR3 length equals 12 residues. Germline V CDR1 and CDR2: SGHTA, FQGTGA. Trimming pared 5 bases from V and 8 bases from J, leaving 12 bases between.

This clone was detected only once. The chain has TRBV6-5 and TRBJ1-6; a possible D gene is TRBD1 (5 bases). From germline, CDR1 is MNHEY and CDR2 SVGAGI. The CDR3 has 14 residues. Trimming stripped 0 bases from V and 14 bases from J, with 14 bases between. The CDR3 region has the DNA TGTGCCAGCAGTTACTCCGGGGGACGTTTTACCCTCCACTTT. It is translated as CASSYSGGRFTLHF.

This clone has only one observation. The chain uses TRBV6-6 and TRBJ2-6; D is ambiguous. Germline V gene sequence: CDR1 MNHNY, CDR2 SVGAGI (reference sequence). The length of the CDR3 is 15 residues. Trimming left V 8 bases short and J 4 bases short, with 15 bases between. CDR3 sequence (DNA): TGTGCCAGCTCCGGAGAGGTGACGGGGGCCAACGTCCTGACTTTC. Residues: CASSGEVTGANVLTF.

This clone has just a few counts. The J gene is TRBJ2-4, the V gene TRBV5-1, with D perhaps matching TRBD1 (6 bases). CDR3 length: 15 residues. V dropped 4 bases and J dropped 9 bases, with 20 bases sitting between them. The germline V gene encodes CDR1 SGHRS and CDR2 YFSETQ. DNA for the CDR3: TGCGCCAGCAGCAGATTCCGACAGGCCGAGAGCATTCAGTACTTC. Translation: CASSRFRQAESIQYF.

The J gene is TRBJ2-5, the V gene TRBV18; tentatively, D is TRBD2 (5 bases). With the DNA end fitting TRBJ2-7 better, the J assignment may be wrong. The CDR3 sequence is 14 residues long. Per germline, CDR1 KGHSH and CDR2 LQKENI. The CDR3 bases are TGTGCCAGCTCAACGCACAGCGGAACCTACGAGCAGTACTTC. It yields the protein CASSTHSGTYEQYF.

This sequence joins TRBV7-2 and TRBJ2-7; 9 bases match TRBD2. The length of the CDR3 is 16 residues. Germline assignment: CDR1 SGHTA and CDR2 FQGNSA. Unmatched junction bases numbered 14, after V lost 5 bases and J lost 6 bases. In DNA, the CDR3 is TGTGCCAGCAGCCTTCTCGGGGCGGGGGGGCCCACCGAGCAGTACTTC. Translation gives CASSLLGAGGPTEQYF.

This clone was seen only once. The CDR3 region is CASSQELAGGDNEQFF. The CDR3 DNA follows: TGCGCCAGCAGCCAGGAACTAGCGGGGGGCGACAATGAGCAGTTCTTC. The chain employs TRBV4-3 and TRBJ2-1; TRBD2 matches at 12 bases. Trimming removed 3 bases from V and 5 bases from J; junction bases left unmatched: 5. The CDR3 is made up of 16 amino acids. Germline V CDR1 and CDR2: LGHNA, YSLEER.

This rearrangement joins TRBV6-6 to TRBJ2-5; D may be TRBD1 (6 bases). The ends were cut back, 4 bases at V and 1 base at J, with 10 bases in the middle. Germline loops: CDR1 MNHNY, CDR2 SVGAGI (reference sequence). The CDR3 is 14 residues long. The CDR3 reads CASSFTGRQETQYF. CDR3 bases: TGTGCCAGCAGTTTCACAGGGCGCCAAGAGACCCAGTACTTC.

In this sample, this clone turned up once. V usage is TRBV5-5 and J usage is TRBJ1-1; no definite D call. CDR3 length equals 13 residues. V gave up 0 bases and J gave up 3 bases, with 6 bases separating them. Germline V CDR1 and CDR2: SGHKS, YYEKEE (reference sequence). In DNA, the CDR3 is TGTGCCAGCAGCTTGGCCGCGGACACTGAAGCTTTCTTT. Translation gives CASSLAADTEAFF.

The chain links TRBV4-2 to TRBJ1-2, with D unresolved. Germline loops: CDR1 LGHNA, CDR2 YNFKEQ. This CDR3 has 20 amino acids. The V end lost 0 bases, the J end lost 0 bases, and 23 bases lay between the germline ends. CDR3 sequence reads: CASSQEGGVRGGAANYGYTF. DNA of the CDR3: TGTGCCAGCAGCCAAGAAGGTGGAGTCCGGGGTGGAGCAGCTAACTATGGCTACACCTTC.